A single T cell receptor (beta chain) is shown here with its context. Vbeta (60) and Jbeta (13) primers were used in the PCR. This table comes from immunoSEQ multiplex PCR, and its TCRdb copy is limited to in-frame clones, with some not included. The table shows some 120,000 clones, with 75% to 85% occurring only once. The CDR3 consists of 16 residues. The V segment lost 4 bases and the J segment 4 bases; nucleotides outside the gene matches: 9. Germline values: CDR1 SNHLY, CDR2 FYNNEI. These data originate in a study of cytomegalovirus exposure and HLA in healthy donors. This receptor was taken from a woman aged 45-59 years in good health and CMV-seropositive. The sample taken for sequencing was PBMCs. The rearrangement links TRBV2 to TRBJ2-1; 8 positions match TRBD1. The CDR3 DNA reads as TGTGCCAGCAGTGTCCGACAGGGGCATGGGTACAATGAGCAGTTCTTC. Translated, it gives CASSVRQGHGYNEQFF.